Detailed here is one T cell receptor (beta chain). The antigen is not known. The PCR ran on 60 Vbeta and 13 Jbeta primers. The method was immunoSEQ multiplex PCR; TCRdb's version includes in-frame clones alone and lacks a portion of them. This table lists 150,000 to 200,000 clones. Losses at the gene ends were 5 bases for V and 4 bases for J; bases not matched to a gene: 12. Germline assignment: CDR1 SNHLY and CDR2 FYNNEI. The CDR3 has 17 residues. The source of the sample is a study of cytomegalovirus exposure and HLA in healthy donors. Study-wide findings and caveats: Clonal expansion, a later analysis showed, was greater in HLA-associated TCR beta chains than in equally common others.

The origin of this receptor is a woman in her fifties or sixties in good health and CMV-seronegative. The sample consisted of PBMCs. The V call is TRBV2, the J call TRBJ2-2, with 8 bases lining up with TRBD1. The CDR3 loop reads CASSRTTGGGSTGELFF. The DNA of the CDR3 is TGTGCCAGCAGTCGAACAACAGGGGGTGGGAGCACCGGGGAGCTGTTTTTT.